This T cell receptor beta chain was profiled in a study of monozygotic twins with inflammatory bowel disease. Whole-study findings and limits: Versus healthy twins, IBD patients showed fewer clonotypes shared with others, especially with disease activity. Patients with IBD had less TCRbeta diversity (inverse Simpson) than their healthy co-twins. None of the different T cell subtypes could be distinguished from one another.

This CDR3 contains 14 residues. From germline, CDR1 is DFQATT and CDR2 SNEGSKA (reference sequence). TCRdb reprocessed the 5' RACE reads and stores each CDR3 protein as one record, lacking DNA. This sample lists some 150,000 distinct CDR3 sequences; its ten largest clones have 0.95% to 1.5%. Points on this clonotype: The antigen remains undetermined.

What was sequenced was blood. The TCR sequence derives from a human donor with ulcerative colitis or Crohn's disease, or a healthy co-twin of an affected twin (not recorded which). The chain couples TRBV20-1 to TRBJ1-4; TCRdb's D call of TRBD1 is untestable without DNA. The CDR3 sequence: CSASRGTTNEKLFF.